This T cell receptor (beta chain) was sequenced during a study of Graves' ophthalmopathy and Graves' hyperthyroidism. Findings of the study overall: Detected in blood as well were most expanded thyroid clonotypes with frequency above 0.001. As the model predicted ophthalmopathy progression, it achieved a sensitivity of 55% to 71% and a specificity of roughly 73%.

CDR3 length: 14 amino acids. Germline V gene sequence: CDR1 WNHNN, CDR2 SYGVQD (reference sequence). After removal of 0 bases from V and 5 bases from J, the junction contained 0 bases not matched to a gene. From RNA, the CDR3 regions of TCR beta chains were amplified and sequenced. HTBI primers primed a first-round RT-PCR, and a second-round multiplex PCR followed. TCRdb independently ran MiXCR on the multiplex PCR reads; one entry per CDR3 protein. The sample consists of around 590,000 distinct CDR3 sequences, less than 45% of them appearing once. Newly diagnosed hyperthyroidism donors, aged 18 to 65, duration under 2 months. The evidence that diagnosis relied on was clinical symptoms, serum thyroxine, TRAb, thyroid ultrasound and orbital computed tomography. This clonotype was observed many times. Its antigen is unidentified.

This rearrangement joins TRBV10-1 to TRBJ2-7; 11 bases are a match to TRBD2. Material for sequencing was peripheral blood or thyroid tissue (not recorded which). The sequence came from an adult man with Graves' hyperthyroidism. This CDR3 is CASSESGLADEQYF. CDR3 sequence (DNA): TGCGCCAGCAGTGAGTCGGGACTAGCGGACGAGCAGTACTTC.